This T cell receptor beta chain was obtained from a study of blood T cell repertoires in COVID-19. The V gene's germline CDR1 is SGHAT and CDR2 FQNNGV. The CDR3 is 15 residues long. Trimming cost V 5 bases and J 5 bases; bases outside gene matches: 12. Sequenced by immunoSEQ multiplex PCR; TCRdb stores in-frame clones only, minus some. The table records 35,000 or so clones, roughly nine tenths of them present only once. The J gene is TRBJ2-7, the V gene TRBV11-2; 7 nucleotides align to TRBD1. The origin of this receptor is a man between 60 and 75 years old with active or convalescent COVID-19. The sequencing input was peripheral blood. The CDR3 loop reads CASSGWDRTEDEQYF. CDR3 DNA: TGTGCCAGCAGCGGATGGGACAGAACCGAGGACGAGCAGTACTTC.